The 13 T cell receptor beta chains presented below share a single source sample, sequenced in a study of blood T cell repertoires in COVID-19. The assay was immunoSEQ multiplex PCR, and TCRdb's table has in-frame clones only and misses some. The data show 150,000 to 200,000 clones, with about 83% seen just once and 8% to 10% held by the top ten. Material for sequencing was PBMCs or T cells enriched from blood (not recorded which). These receptor sequences come from a woman aged 30 to 39 who had recovered from COVID-19.

The rearrangement links TRBV6-5 to TRBJ2-5; TRBD1 matches at 7 bases. Germline values: CDR1 MNHEY, CDR2 SVGAGI. Trimming at V came to 6 bases and at J to 1 base, leaving 5 bases not matched to a gene. The CDR3 is 14 amino acids. The CDR3 here is CASSLTGAQETQYF. CDR3 coding DNA: TGTGCCAGCAGCCTCACAGGGGCCCAAGAGACCCAGTACTTC.

This clone was seen once. V gene TRBV3-1 (or the pseudogene TRBV3-2) combines with J gene TRBJ1-6; D gene ambiguous. Trimming cost V 0 bases and J 9 bases, with 6 bases left between them. The germline CDR1 and CDR2 sequences are LGHDT and YNNKEL (reference sequence). The CDR3 spans 13 residues. CDR3 nucleotide sequence: TGTGCCAGCAGCCAAGATACATCTTCACCCCTCCACTTT. Its protein is CASSQDTSSPLHF.

This sequence joins TRBV27 and TRBJ1-2, with D possibly TRBD1 on 5 matching bases. This CDR3 spans 14 amino acids. The germline V gene has CDR1 MNHEY and CDR2 SMNVEV (reference sequence). Between the trimmed V and J ends, which lost 2 bases and 1 base, there was a span of 8 bases. CDR3 sequence reads: CASSLTGLNYGYTF. The CDR3 nucleotides read TGTGCCAGCAGTTTAACAGGCCTTAACTATGGCTACACCTTC.

The chain has TRBV7-9 and TRBJ1-4; 10 bases are a match to TRBD1. Germline CDR1 SEHNR, CDR2 FQNEAQ (reference sequence). CDR3 length equals 15 residues. The junction had 6 bases not matched to a gene; V was cut back by 5 bases and J by 6 bases. CDR3 in amino acids: CASSQWTGGDEKLFF. In DNA form, the CDR3 reads TGTGCCAGCAGCCAGTGGACAGGGGGAGATGAAAAACTGTTTTTT.

The CDR3 sequence: CASRPAGVGIDEQFF. The CDR3, as DNA: TGTGCCAGCAGGCCAGCGGGAGTAGGTATCGATGAGCAGTTCTTC. This sequence joins TRBV28 and TRBJ2-1; 8 nucleotides agree with TRBD2. CDR3 size: 15 residues. V lost 6 bases to trimming and J lost 8 bases; unmatched junction nucleotides: 12. Per the germline V gene, CDR1 is MDHEN and CDR2 is SYDVKM.

The V and J genes are TRBV11-2 and TRBJ2-5; 8 bases are a match to TRBD2. This CDR3 comprises 16 residues. V lost 2 bases to trimming and J lost 2 bases; unmatched junction nucleotides: 7. Germline V lookup: CDR1 SGHAT, CDR2 FQNNGV. DNA for the CDR3: TGTGCCAGCAGCTTATCGGGGGGGTTCGCGCAAGAGACCCAGTACTTC. Translated, it gives CASSLSGGFAQETQYF.

The count of this clone is one. The chain links TRBV28 to TRBJ2-2, with 11 nucleotides matching TRBD2. V shed 3 bases and J 2 bases; nucleotides not matched to a gene: 5. The CDR3 contains 17 residues. CDR1 and CDR2 (germline): MDHEN, SYDVKM. The CDR3 DNA reads TGTGCCAGCAGTTTCGGGACTAGCGGACTAAACACCGGGGAGCTGTTTTTT. It translates to CASSFGTSGLNTGELFF.

The V and J genes are TRBV2 and TRBJ2-3, with 10 positions matching TRBD2. The V segment lost 9 bases and the J segment 2 bases; nucleotides outside the gene matches: 8. Germline lookup yields CDR1 SNHLY and CDR2 FYNNEI. The CDR3 covers 15 residues. The CDR3 nucleotides read TGTGCCAGATATCTAGCGGGAGATGACACAGATACGCAGTATTTT. This sequence encodes CARYLAGDDTDTQYF.

This chain joins TRBV1 and TRBJ2-1; the D call TRBD2 from the table was never checked on the DNA. TRBV1 is listed as a pseudogene. The CDR3 loop spans 17 amino acids. This CDR3 reads CTSSLQAPGLARNEQFF. The CDR3 DNA sequence: TGCACCAGCAGCCTGCAGGCACCGGGACTAGCTAGGAATGAGCAGTTCTTC.

This chain joins TRBV7-2 and TRBJ2-1, with 7 bases that match TRBD2. Trimming removed 4 bases from V and 2 bases from J; junction bases left unmatched: 8. The length of the CDR3 is 16 residues. Per germline, CDR1 SGHTA and CDR2 FQGNSA. This chain's CDR3 is CASSSWAGVTYNEQFF. CDR3 in DNA: TGTGCCAGCAGCTCCTGGGCGGGAGTAACCTACAATGAGCAGTTCTTC.

V is TRBV6-1 and J is TRBJ1-6; D is possibly TRBD1 (5 bases). V shed 4 bases and J shed 7 bases, with 17 bases lying between them. Germline V gene lookup returns CDR1 MNHNS and CDR2 SASEGT. The CDR3 length is 16 residues. CDR3 DNA sequence: TGTGCCAGCAGTGGTGGAGTGGGCAGGGTGAATTCACCCCTCCACTTT. This translates into CASSGGVGRVNSPLHF.

This chain links TRBV27 with TRBJ1-2; TRBD1 matches at 11 bases. The V gene end was trimmed by 5 bases and the J gene end by 7 bases; junction bases not matched to a gene: 6. The CDR3 spans 14 residues. Germline loops: CDR1 MNHEY, CDR2 SMNVEV (reference sequence). CDR3 sequence reads: CASSARGQGAGYTF. The CDR3 coding sequence is TGTGCCAGCAGTGCGCGAGGACAGGGGGCTGGCTACACCTTC.

The rearrangement joins TRBV18 to TRBJ2-7, with 12 nucleotides matching TRBD1. V lost 5 bases, J lost 6 bases, and 8 bases stayed unmatched. CDR1 and CDR2 (germline): KGHSH, LQKENI. The CDR3 sequence is 15 residues long. Here the CDR3 reads CASSTPGQGALEQYF. The CDR3 region has the DNA TGTGCCAGCTCAACTCCGGGACAGGGGGCACTCGAGCAGTACTTC.